The TCR beta chain under discussion was sequenced for a study of T cells in Graves' hyperthyroidism and ophthalmopathy. At least ten counts were recorded for this clonotype. Germline trimming cut 5 bases from V and 5 bases from J; bases unmatched to any gene: 7. CDR1 and CDR2 (germline): SGHAT, FQNNGV. The CDR3 runs to 15 residues. RNA transcripts gave rise to amplified TCR beta CDR3 regions. Using the HTBI primer set, a first-round RT-PCR was run on the TCR CDR3. One entry per CDR3 protein, called by TCRdb with MiXCR from the multiplex PCR reads. Here the sample spans roughly 560,000 distinct CDR3 sequences, under 15% being singletons.

This clonotype originated in a woman aged 40 to 55 with Graves' ophthalmopathy. What was sequenced was blood. The genes are TRBV11-2 and TRBJ2-5, with 11 bases fitting TRBD2. The CDR3 coding sequence is TGTGCCAGCAGCGGACAGGCTAGCGGGAGGGAGACCCAGTACTTC. This translates into CASSGQASGRETQYF.